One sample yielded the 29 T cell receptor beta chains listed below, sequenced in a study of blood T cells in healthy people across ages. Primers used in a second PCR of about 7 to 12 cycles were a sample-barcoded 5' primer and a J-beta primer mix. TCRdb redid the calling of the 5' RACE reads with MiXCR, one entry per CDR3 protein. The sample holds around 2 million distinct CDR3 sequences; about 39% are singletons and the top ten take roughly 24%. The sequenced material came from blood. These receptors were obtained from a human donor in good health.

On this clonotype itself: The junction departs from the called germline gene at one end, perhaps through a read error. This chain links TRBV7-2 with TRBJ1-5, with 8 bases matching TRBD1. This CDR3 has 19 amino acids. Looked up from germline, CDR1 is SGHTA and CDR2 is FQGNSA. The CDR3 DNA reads TGTGCTAGCAGCTTAGAAGAGGTGGGGACAGGTTGGACGAATCAGCCCCAGCATTTT. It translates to CASSLEEVGTGWTNQPQHF.

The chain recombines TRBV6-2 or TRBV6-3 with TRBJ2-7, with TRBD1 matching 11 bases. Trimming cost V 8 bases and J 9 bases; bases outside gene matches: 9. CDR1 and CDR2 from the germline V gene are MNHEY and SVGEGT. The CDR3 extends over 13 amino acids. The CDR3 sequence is CASSEGQGAWQYF. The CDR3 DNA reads TGTGCCAGCTCCGAAGGACAGGGGGCATGGCAGTACTTC.

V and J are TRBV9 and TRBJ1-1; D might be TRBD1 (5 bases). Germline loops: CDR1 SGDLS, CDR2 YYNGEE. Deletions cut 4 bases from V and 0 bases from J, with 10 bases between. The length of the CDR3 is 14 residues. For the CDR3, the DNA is TGTGCCAGCAGCATCAGGGAGCTGAACACTGAAGCTTTCTTT. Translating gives CASSIRELNTEAFF.

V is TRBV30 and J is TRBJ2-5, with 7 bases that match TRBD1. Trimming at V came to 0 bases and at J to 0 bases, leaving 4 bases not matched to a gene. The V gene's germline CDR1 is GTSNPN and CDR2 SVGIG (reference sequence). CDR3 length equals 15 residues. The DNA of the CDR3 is TGTGCCTGGAGTGTGGGGGACAGATACCAAGAGACCCAGTACTTC. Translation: CAWSVGDRYQETQYF.

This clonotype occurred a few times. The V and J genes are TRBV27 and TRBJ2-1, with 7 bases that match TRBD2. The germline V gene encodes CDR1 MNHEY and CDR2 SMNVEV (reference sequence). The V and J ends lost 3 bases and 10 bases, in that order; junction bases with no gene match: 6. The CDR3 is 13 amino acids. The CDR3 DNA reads TGTGCCAGCAGTTTGGGAGGGTTGTGGGAGCAGTTCTTC. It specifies CASSLGGLWEQFF.

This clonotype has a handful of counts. CDR3 in DNA: TGTGCCAGCAGCGTAGAGGCGGGGGGGTTCACAGATACGCAGTATTTT. It translates to CASSVEAGGFTDTQYF. The chain has TRBV9 and TRBJ2-3, with 9 bases fitting TRBD2. CDR1 SGDLS and CDR2 YYNGEE come from the germline V gene. CDR3 length equals 16 residues. The J segment lost 2 bases and the V segment lost 0 bases, leaving 4 bases of the junction unmatched.

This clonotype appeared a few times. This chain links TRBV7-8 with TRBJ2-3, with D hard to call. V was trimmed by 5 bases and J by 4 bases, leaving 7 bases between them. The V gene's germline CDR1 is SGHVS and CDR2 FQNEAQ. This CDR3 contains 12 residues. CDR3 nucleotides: TGTGCCAGCAGCGGTCGCTCAGATACGCAGTATTTT. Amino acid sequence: CASSGRSDTQYF.

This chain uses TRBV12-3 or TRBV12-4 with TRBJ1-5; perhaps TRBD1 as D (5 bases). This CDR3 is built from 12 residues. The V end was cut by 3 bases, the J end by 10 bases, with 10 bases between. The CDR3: CASSLVRGPQHF. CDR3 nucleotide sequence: TGTGCCAGCAGTTTGGTTAGGGGTCCCCAGCATTTT.

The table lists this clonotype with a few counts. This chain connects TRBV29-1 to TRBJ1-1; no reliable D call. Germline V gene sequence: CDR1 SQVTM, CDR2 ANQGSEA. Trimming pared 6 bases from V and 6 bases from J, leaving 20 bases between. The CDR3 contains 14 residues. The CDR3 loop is CSVRQLIWSSEAFF. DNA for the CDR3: TGCAGCGTGCGGCAACTAATCTGGAGCTCTGAAGCTTTCTTT.

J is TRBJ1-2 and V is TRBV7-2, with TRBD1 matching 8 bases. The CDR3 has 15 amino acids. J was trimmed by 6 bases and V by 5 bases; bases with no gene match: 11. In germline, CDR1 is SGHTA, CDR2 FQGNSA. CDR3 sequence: CASSAYRGLGDGYTF. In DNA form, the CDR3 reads TGTGCCAGCAGCGCTTACAGGGGGTTGGGGGATGGCTACACCTTC.

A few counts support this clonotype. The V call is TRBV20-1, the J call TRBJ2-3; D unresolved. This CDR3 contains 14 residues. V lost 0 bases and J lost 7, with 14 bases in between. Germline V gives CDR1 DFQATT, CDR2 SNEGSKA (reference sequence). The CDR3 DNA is TGCAGTGCTAGAGATAGAAGAGAGACCTATACGCAGTATTTT. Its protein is CSARDRRETYTQYF.

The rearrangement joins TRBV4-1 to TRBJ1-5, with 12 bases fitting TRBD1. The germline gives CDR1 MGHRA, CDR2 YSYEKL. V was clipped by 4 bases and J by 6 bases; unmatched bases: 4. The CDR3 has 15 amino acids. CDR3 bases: TGCGCCAGCAGCCGGGACAGGGGGCAGGTTCAGCCCCAGCATTTT. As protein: CASSRDRGQVQPQHF.

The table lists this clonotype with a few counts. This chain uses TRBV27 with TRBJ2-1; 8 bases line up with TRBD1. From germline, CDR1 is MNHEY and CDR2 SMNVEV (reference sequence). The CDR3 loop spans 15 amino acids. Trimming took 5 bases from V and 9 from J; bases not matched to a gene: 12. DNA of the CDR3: TGTGCCAGCAGTCCCCGGACAGGGTCTTCAGGTGAGCAGTTCTTC. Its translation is CASSPRTGSSGEQFF.

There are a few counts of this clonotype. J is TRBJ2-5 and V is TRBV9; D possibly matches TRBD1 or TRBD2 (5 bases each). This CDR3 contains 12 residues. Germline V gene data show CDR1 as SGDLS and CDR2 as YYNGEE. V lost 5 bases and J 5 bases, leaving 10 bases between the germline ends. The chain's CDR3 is CASSNEGETQYF. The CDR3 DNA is TGTGCCAGCAGTAACGAGGGGGAGACCCAGTACTTC.

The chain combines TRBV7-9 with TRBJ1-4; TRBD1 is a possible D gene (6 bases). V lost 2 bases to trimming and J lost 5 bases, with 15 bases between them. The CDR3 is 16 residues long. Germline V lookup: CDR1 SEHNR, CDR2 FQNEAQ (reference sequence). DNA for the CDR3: TGTGCCAGCAGCTTACCCCAGGGACACCGAAATGAAAAACTGTTTTTT. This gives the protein CASSLPQGHRNEKLFF.

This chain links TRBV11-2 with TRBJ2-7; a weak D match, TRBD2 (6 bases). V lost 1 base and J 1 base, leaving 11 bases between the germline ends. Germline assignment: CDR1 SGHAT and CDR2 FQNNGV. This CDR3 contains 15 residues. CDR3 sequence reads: CASSLVTGRSYEQYF. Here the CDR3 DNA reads TGTGCCAGCAGCTTAGTTACCGGGAGATCCTACGAGCAGTACTTC.

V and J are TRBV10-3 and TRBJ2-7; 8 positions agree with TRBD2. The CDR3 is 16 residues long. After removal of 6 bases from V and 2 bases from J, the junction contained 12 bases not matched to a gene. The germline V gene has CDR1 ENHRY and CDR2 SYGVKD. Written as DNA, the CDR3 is TGTGCCATCAGGTCGGGGGGGAGGCTAGGCCCCTACGAGCAGTACTTC. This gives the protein CAIRSGGRLGPYEQYF.

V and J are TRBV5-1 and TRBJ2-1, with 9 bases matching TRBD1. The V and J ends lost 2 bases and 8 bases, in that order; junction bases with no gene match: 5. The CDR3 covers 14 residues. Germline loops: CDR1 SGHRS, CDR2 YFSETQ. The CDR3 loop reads CASSFVQGAYEQFF. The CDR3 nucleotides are TGCGCCAGCAGCTTCGTACAGGGGGCTTATGAGCAGTTCTTC.

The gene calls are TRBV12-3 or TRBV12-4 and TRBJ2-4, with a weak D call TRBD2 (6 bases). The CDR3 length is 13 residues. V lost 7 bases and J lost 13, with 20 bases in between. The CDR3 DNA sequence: TGTGCCAGCACCTTGACAGTGCCGGGGGAGCAGTACTTC. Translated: CASTLTVPGEQYF.

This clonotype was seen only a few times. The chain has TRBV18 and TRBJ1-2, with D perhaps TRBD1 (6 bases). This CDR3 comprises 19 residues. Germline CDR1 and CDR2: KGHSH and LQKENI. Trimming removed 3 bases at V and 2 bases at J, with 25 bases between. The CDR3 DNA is TGTGCCAGCTCACCCACAATCGGCGGGGGGACAAAAATAAACTATGGCTACACCTTC. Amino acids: CASSPTIGGGTKINYGYTF.

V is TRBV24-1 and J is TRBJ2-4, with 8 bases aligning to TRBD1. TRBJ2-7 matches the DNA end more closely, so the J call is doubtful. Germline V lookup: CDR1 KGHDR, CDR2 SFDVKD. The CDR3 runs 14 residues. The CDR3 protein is CATSAGDRSYEQYF. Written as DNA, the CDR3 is TGTGCCACCAGTGCCGGGGACAGGAGCTACGAGCAGTACTTC.

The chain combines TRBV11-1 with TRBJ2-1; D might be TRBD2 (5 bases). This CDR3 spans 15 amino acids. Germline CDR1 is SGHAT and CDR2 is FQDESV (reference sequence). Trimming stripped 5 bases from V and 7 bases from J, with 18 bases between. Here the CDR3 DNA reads TGTGCCAGCAGCCAGGTGGTGAGGGCGAGGAATGAGCAGTTCTTC. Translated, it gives CASSQVVRARNEQFF.

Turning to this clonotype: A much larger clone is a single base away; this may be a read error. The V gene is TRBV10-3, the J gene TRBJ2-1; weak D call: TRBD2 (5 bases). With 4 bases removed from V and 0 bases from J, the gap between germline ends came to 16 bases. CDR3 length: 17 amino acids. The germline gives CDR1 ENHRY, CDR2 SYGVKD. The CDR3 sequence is CAISGWASGSSYNEQFF. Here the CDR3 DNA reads TGTGCCATCAGTGGGTGGGCCAGTGGGAGCTCCTACAATGAGCAGTTCTTC.

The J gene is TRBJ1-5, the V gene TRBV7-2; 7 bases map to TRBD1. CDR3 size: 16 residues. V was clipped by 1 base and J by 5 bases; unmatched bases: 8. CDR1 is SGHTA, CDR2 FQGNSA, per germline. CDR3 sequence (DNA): TGTGCCAGCAGCTTAGAGGGGACAGTCTACTATCAGCCCCAGCATTTT. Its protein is CASSLEGTVYYQPQHF.

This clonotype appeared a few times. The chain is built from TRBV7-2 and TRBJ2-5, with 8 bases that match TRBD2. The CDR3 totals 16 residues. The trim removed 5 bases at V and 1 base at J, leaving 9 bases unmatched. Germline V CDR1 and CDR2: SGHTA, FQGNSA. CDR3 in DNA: TGTGCCAGCAGCCCGCGGGGGGCCAAACTCCAAGAGACCCAGTACTTC. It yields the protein CASSPRGAKLQETQYF.

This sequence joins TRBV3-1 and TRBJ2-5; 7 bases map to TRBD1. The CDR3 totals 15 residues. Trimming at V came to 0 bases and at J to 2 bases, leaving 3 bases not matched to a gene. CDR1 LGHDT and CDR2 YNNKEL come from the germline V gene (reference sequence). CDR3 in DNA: TGTGCCAGCAGCCAAGATTGGGGACAGCAAGAGACCCAGTACTTC. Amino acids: CASSQDWGQQETQYF.

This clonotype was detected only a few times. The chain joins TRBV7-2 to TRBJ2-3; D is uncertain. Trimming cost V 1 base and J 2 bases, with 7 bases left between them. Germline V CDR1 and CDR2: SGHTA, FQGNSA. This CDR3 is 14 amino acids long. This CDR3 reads CASSLGVDTDTQYF. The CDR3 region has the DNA TGTGCCAGCAGCTTAGGAGTTGACACAGATACGCAGTATTTT.

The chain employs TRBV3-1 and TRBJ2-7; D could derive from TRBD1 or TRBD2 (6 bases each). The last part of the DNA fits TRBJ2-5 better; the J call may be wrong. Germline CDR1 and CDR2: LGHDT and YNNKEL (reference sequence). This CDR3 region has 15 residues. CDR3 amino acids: CASSQRGGFLQTQYF. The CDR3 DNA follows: TGTGCCAGCAGCCAACGAGGGGGGTTCTTGCAGACCCAGTACTTC.

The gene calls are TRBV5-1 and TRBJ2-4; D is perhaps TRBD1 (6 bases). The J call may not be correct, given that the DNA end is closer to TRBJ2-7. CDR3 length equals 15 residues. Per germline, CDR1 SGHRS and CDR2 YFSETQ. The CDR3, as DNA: TGCGCCAGCAGCTCTACCGGGACAAACTCCTACGAGCAGTACTTC. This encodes CASSSTGTNSYEQYF.